One and the same sample provided the 8 T cell receptor beta chains below, sequenced in a study of blood T cell repertoires in COVID-19. The assay was immunoSEQ multiplex PCR, and TCRdb's table has in-frame clones only and misses some. The data show 80,000 or so clones, roughly 80% seen once. The sequencing input was peripheral blood. These receptor sequences come from a woman between 70 and 85 years old with acute or convalescent COVID-19.

This sequence joins TRBV7-9 and TRBJ1-2; D ambiguous. The V and J ends lost 5 bases and 5 bases respectively, with 21 bases between them. Germline CDR1 SEHNR, CDR2 FQNEAQ (reference sequence). The CDR3 sequence is 16 residues long. The CDR3 nucleotides are TGTGCCAGCAGCGCCAGTCTCTTGGCGGTGGCATATGGCTACACCTTC. It translates to CASSASLLAVAYGYTF. Supplemented by reference TRBV7-9 and TRBJ1-2, the full variable domain reads DTGVSQNPRHKITKRGQNVTFRCDPISEHNRLYWYRQTLGQGPEFLTYFQNEAQLEKSRLLSDRFSAERPKGSFSTLEIQRTEQGDSAMYLCASSASLLAVAYGYTFGSGTRLTVV.

This clone was seen once. V gene TRBV19 combines with J gene TRBJ1-1; tentative D call: TRBD1 (5 bases). Germline CDR1 and CDR2: LNHDA and SQIVND (reference sequence). Between the trimmed V and J ends, which lost 5 bases and 0 bases, there was a span of 10 bases. This CDR3 has 14 residues. The CDR3 DNA sequence: TGTGCCAGTAGTGCCGACAGAATGAACACTGAAGCTTTCTTT. Translating gives CASSADRMNTEAFF.

CDR3 in amino acids: CASSLVNGELFF. The CDR3 DNA reads as TGTGCCAGCAGCTTAGTCAACGGGGAGCTGTTTTTT. This rearrangement joins TRBV7-3 to TRBJ2-2; D ambiguous. The CDR3 is 12 amino acids. Germline V lookup: CDR1 SGHTA, CDR2 FQGTGA. Trimming took off 2 bases at V and 7 bases at J, with 5 bases between the two ends.

The CDR3 DNA is TGCAGCGTCGGGACTATTCAAGAGACCCAGTACTTC. As protein: CSVGTIQETQYF. The chain links TRBV29-1 to TRBJ2-5; 7 bases agree with TRBD2. The V gene's germline CDR1 is SQVTM and CDR2 ANQGSEA. The CDR3 length is 12 residues. The ends lost 6 bases at V and 2 bases at J; junction bases unmatched: 3.

This sequence joins TRBV6-5 and TRBJ1-5; D is unclear. Germline V CDR1 and CDR2: MNHEY, SVGAGI. The CDR3 spans 16 residues. V dropped 2 bases and J dropped 2 bases, with 13 bases sitting between them. Here the CDR3 reads CASSYLDPKGNQPQHF. The CDR3 DNA follows: TGTGCCAGCAGTTACCTAGACCCGAAAGGCAATCAGCCCCAGCATTTT.

This chain joins TRBV7-2 and TRBJ2-3; D possibly corresponds to TRBD2 (6 bases). In germline, CDR1 is SGHTA, CDR2 FQGNSA. The CDR3 spans 14 residues. V was pared by 4 bases and J by 1 base, with 9 bases between. CDR3 coding DNA: TGTGCCAGCAGCTCGGGACTCCGCACAGATACGCAGTATTTT. Translated, it gives CASSSGLRTDTQYF. Supplemented by reference TRBV7-2 and TRBJ2-3, the full variable domain reads GAGVSQSPSNKVTEKGKDVELRCDPISGHTALYWYRQSLGQGLEFLIYFQGNSAPDKSGLPSDRFSAERTGGSVSTLTIQRTQQEDSAVYLCASSSGLRTDTQYFGPGTRLTVL.

This clone showed up just a few times. The chain combines TRBV2 with TRBJ2-3; 7 nucleotides align to TRBD2. The V gene's germline CDR1 is SNHLY and CDR2 FYNNEI. CDR3 length: 15 residues. Trimming at V came to 6 bases and at J to 5 bases, leaving 11 bases not matched to a gene. CDR3 region: CASRDPTPGGDTQYF. The DNA for the CDR3 is TGTGCCAGCAGGGATCCTACTCCGGGGGGAGATACGCAGTATTTT.

This clone was detected only a few times. The gene calls are TRBV19 and TRBJ2-7; TRBD2 matches at 8 bases. Germline V gene sequence: CDR1 LNHDA, CDR2 SQIVND (reference sequence). The CDR3 has 15 residues. With V trimmed by 2 bases and J by 2 bases, 5 bases remained unmatched. CDR3 in DNA: TGTGCCAGTAGTATATCAGCGGGAGACGCCTACGAGCAGTACTTC. Translation gives CASSISAGDAYEQYF.